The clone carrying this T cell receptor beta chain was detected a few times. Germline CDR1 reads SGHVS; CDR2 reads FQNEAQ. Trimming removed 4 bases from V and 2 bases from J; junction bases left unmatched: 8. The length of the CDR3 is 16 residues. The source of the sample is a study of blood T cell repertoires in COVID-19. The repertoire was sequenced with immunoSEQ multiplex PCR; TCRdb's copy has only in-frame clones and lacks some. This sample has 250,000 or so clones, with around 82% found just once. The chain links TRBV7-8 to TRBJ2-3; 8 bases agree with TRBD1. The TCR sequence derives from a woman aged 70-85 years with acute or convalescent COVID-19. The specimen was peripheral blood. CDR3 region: CASSSWTGWATDTQYF. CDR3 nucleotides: TGTGCCAGCAGCTCCTGGACAGGGTGGGCCACAGATACGCAGTATTTT.